Listed below are T cell receptor beta chains from one sample, sequenced in a study of Ad26.COV2.S vaccination and SARS-CoV-2 variants. This table comes from immunoSEQ multiplex PCR, and its TCRdb copy is limited to in-frame clones, with some not included. The repertoire includes more than 400,000 clones, about 92% of them detected once, and under 4.5% sits in the top ten. Sequences were derived from peripheral blood, sampled in a trial of Ad26.COV2.S vaccine versus placebo. The receptors shown here come from a person between 18 and 65 years old who received the Ad26.COV2.S COVID-19 vaccine or a placebo. Each CDR3 is given with its conserved first and last residue. Each record gives: J gene, V gene, D gene, clone size, CDR3 protein, CDR3 DNA. A D gene is named only where the DNA matches it firmly. Size is stated for part of the rows, as once, few or many counts, or as a class when the clone is expanded.

TRBJ2-3 | TRBV7-3 | . | . | CASSLAIPDTQYF | TGTGCCAGCAGCTTAGCGATACCCGATACGCAGTATTTT
TRBJ1-6 | TRBV7-9 | . | . | CASSLNGGVGSSYNSPLHF | TGTGCCAGCAGCTTAAACGGAGGGGTCGGGAGCTCCTATAATTCACCCCTCCACTTT
TRBJ2-5 | TRBV7-6 | . | . | CASSLDAGETQYF | TGTGCCAGCAGCTTAGACGCGGGGGAGACCCAGTACTTC
TRBJ2-1 | TRBV27 | . | . | CASSFGLSPNNEQFF | TGTGCCAGCAGTTTTGGTTTAAGTCCAAACAATGAGCAGTTCTTC
TRBJ1-6 | TRBV7-2 | TRBD1 | . | CASSPGQGASSPLHF | TGTGCCAGCAGCCCGGGACAGGGGGCGTCCTCACCCCTCCACTTT
TRBJ2-7 | TRBV2 | TRBD2 | . | CASKTSGSHEQYF | TGTGCCAGCAAGACTAGCGGGAGCCACGAGCAGTACTTC
TRBJ2-7 | TRBV28 | TRBD2 | . | CASSFRAGLAYEQYF | TGTGCCAGCAGTTTTAGGGCGGGACTAGCCTACGAGCAGTACTTC
TRBJ1-5 | TRBV7-2 | . | . | CASSRQGSNQPQHF | TGTGCCAGCAGCCGGCAGGGTTCCAATCAGCCCCAGCATTTT
TRBJ2-5 | TRBV5-8 | . | . | CASSMGLGTETQYF | TGTGCCAGCAGCATGGGTCTGGGGACCGAGACCCAGTACTTC
TRBJ1-3 | TRBV6-5 | . | . | CASSYDISSGNTIYF | TGTGCCAGCAGTTACGATATTTCATCTGGAAACACCATATATTTT
TRBJ1-1 | TRBV11-1 | . | . | CASTHRGWGDGEAFF | TGTGCCAGCACCCACCGAGGCTGGGGAGACGGTGAAGCTTTCTTT
TRBJ1-1 | TRBV25-1 | TRBD1 | . | CASSSPGGAGSNTEAFF | TGTGCCAGCAGTTCCCCAGGGGGCGCGGGCTCGAACACTGAAGCTTTCTTT
TRBJ2-3 | TRBV6-1 | TRBD2 | once | CASSENPPRLAGGGDTQYF | TGTGCCAGCAGTGAAAACCCCCCCAGACTAGCGGGAGGAGGAGATACGCAGTATTTT
TRBJ2-1 | TRBV7-3 | TRBD2 | . | CASSSVAGGGAYNEQFF | TGTGCCAGCAGCTCGGTAGCGGGAGGAGGAGCCTACAATGAGCAGTTCTTC
TRBJ2-1 | TRBV6-4 | TRBD2 | . | CASSTLAGGYNEQFF | TGTGCCAGCAGTACACTAGCGGGAGGATACAATGAGCAGTTCTTC
TRBJ1-4 | TRBV7-9 | TRBD1 | . | CASSPADRGADEKLFF | TGTGCCAGCAGCCCAGCCGACAGGGGGGCAGATGAAAAACTGTTTTTT